The present TCR beta chain was sequenced within a study of cytomegalovirus exposure and HLA in healthy donors. PCR was performed using 60 Vbeta and 13 Jbeta primers. Method: immunoSEQ multiplex PCR; TCRdb's copy keeps in-frame clones and lacks some. The sample consists of about 280,000 clones, 70% to 90% of them appearing once. V shed 7 bases and J 1 base; nucleotides not matched to a gene: 8. Germline V gene lookup returns CDR1 MGHRA and CDR2 YSYEKL. There are 15 residues in the CDR3. The clonotype comes from a young woman in good health and CMV-seronegative. The chain is built from TRBV4-1 and TRBJ1-1, with 8 bases lining up with TRBD1. The sequenced material came from PBMCs. In DNA, the CDR3 is TGCGCCAGCACCCTAGGAGGACAGGGGAACACTGAAGCTTTCTTT. Translated, it gives CASTLGGQGNTEAFF.